The 8 T cell receptor beta chains below were found in one sample sequenced in a study of blood T cell repertoires in COVID-19. Assay: immunoSEQ multiplex PCR; the TCRdb copy retains only in-frame clones and omits some. The table lists 150,000 to 200,000 clones, approximately 86% of them singletons. The specimen sequenced was peripheral blood. The origin of the receptors is a man between 65 and 80 years old with acute or convalescent COVID-19.

The chain couples TRBV5-1 to TRBJ2-7; TRBD1 matches at 7 bases. The germline gives CDR1 SGHRS, CDR2 YFSETQ. The CDR3 extends over 12 amino acids. With 7 bases clipped from V and 3 bases from J, the junction kept 4 bases outside the gene matches. The CDR3 region has the DNA TGCGCCAGCTCGGGACAGTTCTACGAGCAGTACTTC. Its protein is CASSGQFYEQYF.

V gene TRBV7-3 combines with J gene TRBJ2-1, with 11 bases identical to TRBD2. This CDR3 is built from 15 residues. With V trimmed by 3 bases and J by 8 bases, 6 bases remained unmatched. CDR1 and CDR2 from the germline V gene are SGHTA and FQGTGA. For the CDR3, the DNA is TGTGCCAGCAGCTTTAGCGGGGGGGCCACATATGAGCAGTTCTTC. Translation: CASSFSGGATYEQFF.

The CDR3 DNA is TGTGTCAGAAGCTTAGTTTGGACAGGAAAAATGAACACTGAAGCTTTCTTT. Protein product: CVRSLVWTGKMNTEAFF. The gene calls are TRBV7-5 and TRBJ1-1; the table's D call, TRBD1, has no DNA check behind it. TRBV7-5 constitutes a pseudogene. This CDR3 contains 17 residues.

V and J are TRBV5-1 and TRBJ1-2; 10 bases map to TRBD1. The germline V gene encodes CDR1 SGHRS and CDR2 YFSETQ. This CDR3 is built from 15 residues. The trim removed 4 bases at V and 8 bases at J, leaving 11 bases unmatched. The CDR3 DNA reads TGCGCCAGCAGCCCCGGTCCGACAGGGGGCTCAGGCTACACCTTC. Its protein is CASSPGPTGGSGYTF.

The chain links TRBV19 to TRBJ2-1; weak D call: TRBD1 (5 bases). Trimming removed 3 bases at V and 8 bases at J, with 11 bases between. The CDR3 is made up of 13 amino acids. Per the germline V gene, CDR1 is LNHDA and CDR2 is SQIVND (reference sequence). The CDR3 coding sequence is TGTGCCAGTAGTATGTCGTGGGGCCATGAGCAGTTCTTC. This codes for CASSMSWGHEQFF.

This chain connects TRBV4-1 to TRBJ1-1, with TRBD1 matching over 7 bases. The CDR3 has 14 residues. J gave up 5 bases and V 4 bases, and 7 bases lay outside the gene matches. Germline CDR1 and CDR2: MGHRA and YSYEKL. The CDR3 spells CASSLRTGETEAFF. The CDR3 bases are TGCGCCAGCAGCCTACGGACAGGAGAGACTGAAGCTTTCTTT.

This clone was seen just once. J is TRBJ1-5 and V is TRBV28, with 7 bases identical to TRBD1. V was pared by 5 bases and J by 0 bases, with 13 bases of the junction left unmatched. Germline values: CDR1 MDHEN, CDR2 SYDVKM. This CDR3 contains 18 residues. The DNA of the CDR3 is TGTGCCAGCAGTCCCCTACAGGGGAAGGCGTATAGCAATCAGCCCCAGCATTTT. It is translated as CASSPLQGKAYSNQPQHF.

This rearrangement joins TRBV5-1 to TRBJ2-2; TRBD1 matches at 9 bases. This CDR3 is built from 16 residues. CDR1 is SGHRS, CDR2 YFSETQ, per germline. Trimming removed 4 bases from V and 5 bases from J; junction bases left unmatched: 9. The CDR3 DNA sequence: TGCGCCAGCAGCCCACCGGGACAGGGAACGACCGGGGAGCTGTTTTTT. This gives the protein CASSPPGQGTTGELFF.